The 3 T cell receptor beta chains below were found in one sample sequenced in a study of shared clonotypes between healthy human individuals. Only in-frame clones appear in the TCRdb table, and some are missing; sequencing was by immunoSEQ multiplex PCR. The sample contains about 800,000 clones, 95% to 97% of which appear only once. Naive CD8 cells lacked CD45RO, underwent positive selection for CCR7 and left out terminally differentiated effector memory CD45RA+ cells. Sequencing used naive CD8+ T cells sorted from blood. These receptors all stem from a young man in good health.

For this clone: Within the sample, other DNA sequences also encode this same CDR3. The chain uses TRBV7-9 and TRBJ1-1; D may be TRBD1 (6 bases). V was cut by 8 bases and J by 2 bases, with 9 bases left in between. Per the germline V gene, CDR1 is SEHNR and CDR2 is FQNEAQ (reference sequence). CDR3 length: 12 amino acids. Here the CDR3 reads CASSRGNTEAFF. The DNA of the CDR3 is TGTGCCAGCTCCAGGGGTAACACTGAAGCTTTCTTT.

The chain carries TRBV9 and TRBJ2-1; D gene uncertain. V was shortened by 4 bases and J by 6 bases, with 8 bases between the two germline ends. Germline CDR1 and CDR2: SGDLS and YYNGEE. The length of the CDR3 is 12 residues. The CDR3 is CASSSQFNEQFF. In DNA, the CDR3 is TGTGCCAGCAGCTCCCAGTTCAATGAGCAGTTCTTC.

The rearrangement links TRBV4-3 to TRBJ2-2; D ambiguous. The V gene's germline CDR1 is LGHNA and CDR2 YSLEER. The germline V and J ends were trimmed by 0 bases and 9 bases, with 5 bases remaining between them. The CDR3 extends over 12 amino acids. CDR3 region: CASSQDKWELFF. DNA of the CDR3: TGCGCCAGCAGCCAAGACAAGTGGGAGCTGTTTTTT.